These 7 T cell receptor beta chains came from one sample sequenced in a study of blood T cells in healthy people across ages. For the second PCR, which ran for 7 to 11 cycles, a sample-barcoded 5' primer and a J-beta primer mix were used. MiXCR, run by TCRdb on the 5' RACE reads, gives a single entry per CDR3 protein. This sample yields 600,000 to 850,000 distinct CDR3 sequences, of which roughly 25% are seen a single time; 9.4% belongs to the top ten. The sample also formed part of further work on T cells of mothers and their children.

Sequencing input: blood. The receptors here all came from a boy under 18 in good health.

The chain is built from TRBV29-1 and TRBJ1-2; unclear D gene. Germline lookup yields CDR1 SQVTM and CDR2 ANQGSEA. The CDR3 length is 11 residues. The germline V and J ends were trimmed by 8 bases and 4 bases, with 11 bases remaining between them. CDR3 nucleotides: TGCAGCTCTGAATCGAGCTATGGCTACACCTTC. Translation gives CSSESSYGYTF.

The DNA for the CDR3 is TGCGCCAGCAGCTTGGAAGGGGGCGCGGAGGAGCAGTTCTTC. Protein: CASSLEGGAEEQFF. The chain carries TRBV5-1 and TRBJ2-1; TRBD1 aligns across 7 bases. Germline values: CDR1 SGHRS, CDR2 YFSETQ. J lost 10 bases, V lost 0 bases, and 7 bases had no gene match. The CDR3 loop spans 14 amino acids.

This clonotype was counted only a few times. The chain employs TRBV6-1 and TRBJ1-2; the D gene is possibly TRBD1 (5 bases). The germline gives CDR1 MNHNS, CDR2 SASEGT. The V gene lost 10 bases and the J gene lost 4 bases, with 16 bases spanning the gap. This CDR3 comprises 13 residues. Here the CDR3 reads CAILSGYGYGYTF. The CDR3 nucleotides read TGTGCCATCCTTTCAGGGTACGGCTATGGCTACACCTTC.

Only a few counts were recorded for this clonotype. V is TRBV5-1 and J is TRBJ1-4; D gene uncertain. V was shortened by 0 bases and J by 7 bases, with 13 bases between the two germline ends. The CDR3 loop spans 15 amino acids. Germline V gene data show CDR1 as SGHRS and CDR2 as YFSETQ. In nucleotides, the CDR3 is TGCGCCAGCAGCTTGGAAGGCGGTTCCAGTGAAAAACTGTTTTTT. Amino acid sequence: CASSLEGGSSEKLFF.

V is TRBV6-6 and J is TRBJ2-7; no reliable D call. Germline V CDR1 and CDR2: MNHNY, SVGAGI (reference sequence). V was pared by 1 base and J by 4 bases, with 11 bases between. There are 14 residues in the CDR3. In nucleotides, the CDR3 is TGTGCCAGCAGTTACTATGGGGAAGGGTACGAGCAGTACTTC. Its translation: CASSYYGEGYEQYF.

This rearrangement joins TRBV11-2 to TRBJ2-5, with TRBD2 matching 13 bases. V gave up 5 bases and J gave up 6 bases; unmatched junction bases: 6. Germline V gene sequence: CDR1 SGHAT, CDR2 FQNNGV. There are 15 residues in the CDR3. The CDR3 DNA sequence: TGTGCCAGCAGCGGAAGACTAGCGGGAGGAAAGACCCAGTACTTC. Translating it yields CASSGRLAGGKTQYF.

This sequence joins TRBV2 and TRBJ2-2; D may be TRBD2 (5 bases). The V gene's germline CDR1 is SNHLY and CDR2 FYNNEI. Trimming pared 6 bases from V and 4 bases from J, leaving 15 bases between. The CDR3 extends over 15 amino acids. The CDR3 loop reads CASREYGVFTGELFF. DNA of the CDR3: TGTGCCAGCAGGGAATACGGGGTCTTCACCGGGGAGCTGTTTTTT.